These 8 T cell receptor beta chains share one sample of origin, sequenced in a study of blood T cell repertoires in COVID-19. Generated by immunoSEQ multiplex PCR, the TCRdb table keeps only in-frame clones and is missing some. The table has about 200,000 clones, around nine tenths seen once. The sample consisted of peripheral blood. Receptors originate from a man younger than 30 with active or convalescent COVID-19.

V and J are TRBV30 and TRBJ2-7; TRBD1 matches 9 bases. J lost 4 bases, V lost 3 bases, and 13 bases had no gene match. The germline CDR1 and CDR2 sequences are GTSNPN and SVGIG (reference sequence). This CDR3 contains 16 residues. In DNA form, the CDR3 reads TGTGCCTGGAGGACCACAGTAACAGGGGGCTGGTACGAGCAGTACTTC. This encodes CAWRTTVTGGWYEQYF.

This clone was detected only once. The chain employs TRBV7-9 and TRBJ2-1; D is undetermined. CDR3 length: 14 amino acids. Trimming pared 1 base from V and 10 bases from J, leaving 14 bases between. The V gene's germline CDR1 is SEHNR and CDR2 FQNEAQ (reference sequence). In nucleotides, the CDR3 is TGTGCCAGCAGCTTAGATTTTGGTATCAGGGAGCAGTTCTTC. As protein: CASSLDFGIREQFF.

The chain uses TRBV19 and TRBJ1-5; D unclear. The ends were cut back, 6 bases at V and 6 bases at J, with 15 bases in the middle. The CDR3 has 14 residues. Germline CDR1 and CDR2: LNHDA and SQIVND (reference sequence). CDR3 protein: CASRNNGEGQPQHF. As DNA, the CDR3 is TGTGCCAGTAGAAATAATGGGGAGGGTCAGCCCCAGCATTTT. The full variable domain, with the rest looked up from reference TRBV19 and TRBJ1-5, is DGGITQSPKYLFRKEGQNVTLSCEQNLNHDAMYWYRQDPGQGLRLIYYSQIVNDFQKGDIAEGYSVSREKKESFPLTVTSAQKNPTAFYLCASRNNGEGQPQHFGDGTRLSIL.

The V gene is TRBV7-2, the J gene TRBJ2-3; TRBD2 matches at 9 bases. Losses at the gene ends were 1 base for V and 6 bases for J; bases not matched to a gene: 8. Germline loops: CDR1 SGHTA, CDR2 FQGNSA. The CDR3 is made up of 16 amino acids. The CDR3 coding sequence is TGTGCCAGCAGCTTAGACCCAGCGGGGGGATTGGATACGCAGTATTTT. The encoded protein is CASSLDPAGGLDTQYF.

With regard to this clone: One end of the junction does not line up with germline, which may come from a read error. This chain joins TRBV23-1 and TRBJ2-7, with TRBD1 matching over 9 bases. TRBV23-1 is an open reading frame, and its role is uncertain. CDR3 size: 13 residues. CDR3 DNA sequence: TGCGCCAGCAGTCAACCGGAGGGACAGGGCGTCCTCTTC. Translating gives CASSQPEGQGVLF.

The chain's CDR3 is CASSVGSRWGGQETQYF. The CDR3 DNA reads as TGTGCCAGCAGCGTAGGGTCGAGGTGGGGAGGGCAAGAGACCCAGTACTTC. V gene TRBV9 combines with J gene TRBJ2-5; 7 bases match TRBD2. V lost 0 bases and J lost 2; bases outside the gene matches: 10. In germline, CDR1 is SGDLS, CDR2 YYNGEE. This CDR3 contains 17 residues. Variable domain in full (rest from reference TRBV9 and TRBJ2-5): DSGVTQTPKHLITATGQRVTLRCSPRSGDLSVYWYQQSLDQGLQFLIQYYNGEERAKGNILERFSAQQFPDLHSELNLSSLELGDSALYFCASSVGSRWGGQETQYFGPGTRLLVL.

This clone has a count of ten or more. CDR3 protein: CASSYLTSGSLNEQFF. For the CDR3, the DNA is TGTGCCAGCAGTTACCTGACTAGCGGGAGTTTAAATGAGCAGTTCTTC. V is TRBV6-2 or TRBV6-3 and J is TRBJ2-1; the match to TRBD2 covers 12 bases. Germline V gene data show CDR1 as MNHEY and CDR2 as SVGEGT. The CDR3 sequence is 16 residues long. V lost 2 bases to trimming and J lost 7 bases; unmatched junction nucleotides: 6.

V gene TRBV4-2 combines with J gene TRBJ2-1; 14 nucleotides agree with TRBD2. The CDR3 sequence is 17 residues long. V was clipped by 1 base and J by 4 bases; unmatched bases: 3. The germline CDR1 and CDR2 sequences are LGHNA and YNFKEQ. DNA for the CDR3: TGTGCCAGCAGCCAAGCCCGACTAGCGGGGGGGTACAATGAGCAGTTCTTC. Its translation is CASSQARLAGGYNEQFF.